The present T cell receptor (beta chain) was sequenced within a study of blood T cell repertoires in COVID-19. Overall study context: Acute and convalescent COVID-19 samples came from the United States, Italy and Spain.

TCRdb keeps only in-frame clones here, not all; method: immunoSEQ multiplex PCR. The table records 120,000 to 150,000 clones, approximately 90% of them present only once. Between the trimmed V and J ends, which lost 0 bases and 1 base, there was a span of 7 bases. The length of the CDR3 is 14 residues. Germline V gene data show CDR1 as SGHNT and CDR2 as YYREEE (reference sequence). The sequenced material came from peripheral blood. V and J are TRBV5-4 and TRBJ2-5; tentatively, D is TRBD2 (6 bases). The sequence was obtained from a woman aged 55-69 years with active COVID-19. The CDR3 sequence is CASSLEGLQETQYF. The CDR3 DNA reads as TGTGCCAGCAGCTTGGAGGGACTCCAAGAGACCCAGTACTTC.